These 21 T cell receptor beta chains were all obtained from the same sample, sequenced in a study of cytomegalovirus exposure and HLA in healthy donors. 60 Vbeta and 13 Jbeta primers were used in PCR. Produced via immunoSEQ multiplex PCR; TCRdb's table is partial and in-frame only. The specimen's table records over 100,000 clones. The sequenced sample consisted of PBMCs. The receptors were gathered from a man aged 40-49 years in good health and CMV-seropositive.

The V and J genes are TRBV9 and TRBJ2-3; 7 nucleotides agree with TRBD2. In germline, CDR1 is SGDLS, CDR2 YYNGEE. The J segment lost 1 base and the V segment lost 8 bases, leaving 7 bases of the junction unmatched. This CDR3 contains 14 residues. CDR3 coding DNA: TGTGCCAGTGGGGGGGAGTCAGGCACAGATACGCAGTATTTT. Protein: CASGGESGTDTQYF. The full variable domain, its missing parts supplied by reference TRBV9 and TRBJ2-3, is DSGVTQTPKHLITATGQRVTLRCSPRSGDLSVYWYQQSLDQGLQFLIQYYNGEERAKGNILERFSAQQFPDLHSELNLSSLELGDSALYFCASGGESGTDTQYFGPGTRLTVL.

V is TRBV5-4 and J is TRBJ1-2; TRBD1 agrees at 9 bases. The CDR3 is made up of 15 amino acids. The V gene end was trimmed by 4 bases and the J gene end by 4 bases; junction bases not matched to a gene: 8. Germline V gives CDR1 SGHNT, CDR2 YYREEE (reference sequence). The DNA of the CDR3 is TGTGCCAGCAGCAGGGACAGGGCCTCCTTCTATGGCTACACCTTC. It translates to CASSRDRASFYGYTF.

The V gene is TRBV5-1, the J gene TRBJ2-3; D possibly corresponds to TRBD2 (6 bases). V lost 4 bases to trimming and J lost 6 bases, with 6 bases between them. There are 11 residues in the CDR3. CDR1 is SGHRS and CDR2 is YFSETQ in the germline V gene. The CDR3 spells CASSGGDTQYF. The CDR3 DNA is TGCGCCAGCAGCGGGGGGGATACGCAGTATTTT.

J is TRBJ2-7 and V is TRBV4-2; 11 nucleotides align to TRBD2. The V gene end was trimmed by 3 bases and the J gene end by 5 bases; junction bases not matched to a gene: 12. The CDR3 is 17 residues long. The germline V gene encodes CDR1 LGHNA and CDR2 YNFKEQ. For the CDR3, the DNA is TGTGCCAGCAGCCAGGAGGCCGTAGCGGGAGGGCGGGACGAGCAGTACTTC. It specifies CASSQEAVAGGRDEQYF.

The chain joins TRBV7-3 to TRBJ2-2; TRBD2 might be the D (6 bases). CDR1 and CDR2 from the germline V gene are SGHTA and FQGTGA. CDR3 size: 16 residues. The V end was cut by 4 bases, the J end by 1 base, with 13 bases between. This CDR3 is CASSSMTGENTGELFF. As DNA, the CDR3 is TGTGCCAGCAGCTCCATGACGGGGGAGAACACCGGGGAGCTGTTTTTT.

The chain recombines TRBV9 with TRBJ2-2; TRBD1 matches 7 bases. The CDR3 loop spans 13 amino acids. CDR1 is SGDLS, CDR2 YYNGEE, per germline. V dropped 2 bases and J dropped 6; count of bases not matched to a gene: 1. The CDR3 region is CASSVTGAGELFF. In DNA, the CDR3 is TGTGCCAGCAGCGTTACAGGGGCCGGGGAGCTGTTTTTT.

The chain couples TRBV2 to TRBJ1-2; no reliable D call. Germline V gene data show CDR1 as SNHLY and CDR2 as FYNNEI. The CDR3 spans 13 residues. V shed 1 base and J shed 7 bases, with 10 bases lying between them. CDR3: CASSEGPPGGYTF. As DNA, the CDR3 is TGTGCCAGCAGTGAAGGTCCTCCGGGTGGCTACACCTTC.

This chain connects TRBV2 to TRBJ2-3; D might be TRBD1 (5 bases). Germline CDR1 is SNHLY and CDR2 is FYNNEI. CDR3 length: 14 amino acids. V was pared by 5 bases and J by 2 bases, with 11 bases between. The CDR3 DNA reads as TGTGCCAGCAGTCTCCCAGGGAACACAGATACGCAGTATTTT. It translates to CASSLPGNTDTQYF.

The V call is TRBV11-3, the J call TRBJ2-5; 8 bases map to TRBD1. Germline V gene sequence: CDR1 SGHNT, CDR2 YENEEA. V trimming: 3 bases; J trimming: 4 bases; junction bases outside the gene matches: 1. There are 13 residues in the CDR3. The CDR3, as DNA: TGTGCCAGCAGCTTCAGGGGGCTAGAGACCCAGTACTTC. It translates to CASSFRGLETQYF. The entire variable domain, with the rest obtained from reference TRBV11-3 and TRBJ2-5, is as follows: EAGVVQSPRYKIIEKKQPVAFWCNPISGHNTLYWYLQNLGQGPELLIRYENEEAVDDSQLPKDRFSAERLKGVDSTLKIQPAELGDSAVYLCASSFRGLETQYFGPGTRLLVL.

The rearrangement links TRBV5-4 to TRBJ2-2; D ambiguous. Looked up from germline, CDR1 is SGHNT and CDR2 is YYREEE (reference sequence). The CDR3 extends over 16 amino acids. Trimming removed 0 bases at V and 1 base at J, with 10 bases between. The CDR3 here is CASSLALGLNTGELFF. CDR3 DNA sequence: TGTGCCAGCAGCTTGGCTTTGGGCTTGAACACCGGGGAGCTGTTTTTT.

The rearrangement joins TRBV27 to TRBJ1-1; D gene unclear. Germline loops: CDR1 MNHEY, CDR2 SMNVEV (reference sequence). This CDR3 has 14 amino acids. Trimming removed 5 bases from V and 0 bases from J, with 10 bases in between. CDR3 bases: TGTGCCAGCAGTCCCGCGGTCGTGAACACTGAAGCTTTCTTT. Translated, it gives CASSPAVVNTEAFF.

Here the CDR3 reads CASSLQNEGYEQYF. CDR3 DNA sequence: TGTGCCAGCTCACTACAAAATGAGGGCTACGAGCAGTACTTC. The chain has TRBV18 and TRBJ2-7, with D perhaps matching TRBD2 (5 bases). The CDR3 totals 14 residues. Trimming removed 4 bases from V and 3 bases from J, with 13 bases in between. Germline lookup yields CDR1 KGHSH and CDR2 LQKENI.

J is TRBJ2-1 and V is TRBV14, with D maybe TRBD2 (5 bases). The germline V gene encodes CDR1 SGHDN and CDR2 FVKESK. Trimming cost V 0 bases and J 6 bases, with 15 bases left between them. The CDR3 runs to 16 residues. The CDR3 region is CASSQDRTHRTNEQFF. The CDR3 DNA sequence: TGTGCCAGCAGCCAAGATAGGACTCACCGTACCAATGAGCAGTTCTTC.

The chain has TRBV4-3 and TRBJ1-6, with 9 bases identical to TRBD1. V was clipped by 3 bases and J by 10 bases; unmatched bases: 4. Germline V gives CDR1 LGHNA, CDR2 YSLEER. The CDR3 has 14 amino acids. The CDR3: CASSQGQGSSPLHF. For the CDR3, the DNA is TGCGCCAGCAGCCAGGGACAGGGCTCGTCACCCCTCCACTTT.

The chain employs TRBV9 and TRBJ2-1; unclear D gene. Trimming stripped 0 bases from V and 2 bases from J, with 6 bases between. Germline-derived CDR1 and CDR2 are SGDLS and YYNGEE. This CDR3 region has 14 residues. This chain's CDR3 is CASSVGATYNEQFF. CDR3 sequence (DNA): TGTGCCAGCAGCGTAGGAGCGACCTACAATGAGCAGTTCTTC.

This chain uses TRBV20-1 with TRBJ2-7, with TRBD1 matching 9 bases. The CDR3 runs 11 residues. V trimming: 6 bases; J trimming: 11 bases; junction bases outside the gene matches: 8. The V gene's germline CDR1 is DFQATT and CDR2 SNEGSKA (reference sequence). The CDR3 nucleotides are TGCAGTGCCGAGGGTTGGACAGGGGAGTACTTC. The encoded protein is CSAEGWTGEYF.

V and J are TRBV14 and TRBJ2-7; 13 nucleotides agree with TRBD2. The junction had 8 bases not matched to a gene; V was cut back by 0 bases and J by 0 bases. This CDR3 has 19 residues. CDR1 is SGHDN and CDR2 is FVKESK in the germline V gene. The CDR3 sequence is CASSQDFGTSGVPSYEQYF. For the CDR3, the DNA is TGTGCCAGCAGCCAAGATTTCGGGACTAGCGGGGTACCCTCCTACGAGCAGTACTTC.

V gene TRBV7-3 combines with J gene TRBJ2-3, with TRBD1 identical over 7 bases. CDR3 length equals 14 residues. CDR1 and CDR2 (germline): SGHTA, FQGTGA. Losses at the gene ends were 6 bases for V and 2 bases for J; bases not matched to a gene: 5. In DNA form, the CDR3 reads TGTGCCAGCAGTTCTGGACAGGTCACAGATACGCAGTATTTT. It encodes CASSSGQVTDTQYF.

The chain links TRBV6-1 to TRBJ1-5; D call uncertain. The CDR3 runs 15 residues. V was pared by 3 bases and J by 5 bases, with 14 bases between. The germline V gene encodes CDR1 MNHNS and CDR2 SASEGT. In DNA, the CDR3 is TGTGCCAGCAGTGACTGGACTCTTTCCGATCAGCCCCAGCATTTT. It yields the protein CASSDWTLSDQPQHF.

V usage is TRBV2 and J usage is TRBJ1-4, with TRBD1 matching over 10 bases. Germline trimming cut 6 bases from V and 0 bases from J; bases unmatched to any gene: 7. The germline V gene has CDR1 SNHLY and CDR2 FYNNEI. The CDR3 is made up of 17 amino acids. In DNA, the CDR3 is TGTGCCAGCAGAGGGGACAGGGGTGTATCAACTAATGAAAAACTGTTTTTT. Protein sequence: CASRGDRGVSTNEKLFF.

The CDR3 DNA reads TGCGCCAGCACCTGGAGGGCGGGCAATGAGCAGTTCTTC. Residues: CASTWRAGNEQFF. The rearrangement links TRBV5-1 to TRBJ2-1, with D possibly matching TRBD2 (6 bases). Trimming took 6 bases from V and 6 from J, leaving 13 bases between them. From germline, CDR1 is SGHRS and CDR2 YFSETQ. The length of the CDR3 is 13 residues.